The 22 T cell receptor beta chains given below trace back to one sample, sequenced in a study of T cell changes during pregnancy in multiple sclerosis. Profiled with immunoSEQ multiplex PCR; TCRdb holds only in-frame clones, not every one. The repertoire holds fewer than 70,000 clones, with roughly 87% as singletons. The input for sequencing was peripheral blood, taken in the first trimester of pregnancy. The receptors here all came from a female donor with multiple sclerosis, enrolled in a pregnancy study.

The CDR3 DNA is TGCGCCAGCAGCTTGATGACAGGGGGCGCAGATACGCAGTATTTT. Amino acids: CASSLMTGGADTQYF. This chain links TRBV5-1 with TRBJ2-3; 10 nucleotides match TRBD1. The V and J ends lost 1 base and 4 bases, in that order; junction bases with no gene match: 3. The V gene's germline CDR1 is SGHRS and CDR2 YFSETQ. CDR3 length equals 15 residues. The whole variable domain, remainder taken from reference TRBV5-1 and TRBJ2-3, is KAGVTQTPRYLIKTRGQQVTLSCSPISGHRSVSWYQQTPGQGLQFLFEYFSETQRNKGNFPGRFSGRQFSNSRSEMNVSTLELGDSALYLCASSLMTGGADTQYFGPGTRLTVL.

The chain carries TRBV28 and TRBJ2-4; 10 bases are shared with TRBD1. CDR3 length: 17 residues. With V trimmed by 6 bases and J by 3 bases, 11 bases remained unmatched. Germline lookup yields CDR1 MDHEN and CDR2 SYDVKM. CDR3 amino acids: CASRDKPGQGFKNIQYF. DNA for the CDR3: TGTGCCAGCAGGGATAAACCGGGACAGGGGTTCAAAAACATTCAGTACTTC.

The CDR3 sequence is CASSIGTVVTDTQYF. The CDR3 region has the DNA TGTGCCAGTAGTATAGGGACAGTGGTCACAGATACGCAGTATTTT. The J gene is TRBJ2-3, the V gene TRBV19; perhaps TRBD1 as D (6 bases). Germline V gene lookup returns CDR1 LNHDA and CDR2 SQIVND (reference sequence). The CDR3 has 15 amino acids. V lost 1 base to trimming and J lost 2 bases, with 10 bases between them.

The chain couples TRBV9 to TRBJ1-2, with 7 bases matching TRBD1. The CDR3 has 13 residues. Looked up from germline, CDR1 is SGDLS and CDR2 is YYNGEE. The J segment lost 7 bases and the V segment lost 4 bases, leaving 7 bases of the junction unmatched. For the CDR3, the DNA is TGTGCCAGCAGCCCGACAGGGAACGTTGGCTACACCTTC. Translated, it gives CASSPTGNVGYTF.

The chain carries TRBV27 and TRBJ2-3; 9 nucleotides align to TRBD2. Germline CDR1 and CDR2: MNHEY and SMNVEV (reference sequence). The CDR3 is 15 residues long. V lost 5 bases and J lost 4; bases outside the gene matches: 7. DNA for the CDR3: TGTGCCAGCAGTCTACTTAGCGGGAGACCAGATACGCAGTATTTT. Translated: CASSLLSGRPDTQYF.

V usage is TRBV7-2 and J usage is TRBJ2-7; D is possibly TRBD1 (6 bases). Germline lookup yields CDR1 SGHTA and CDR2 FQGNSA. The CDR3 length is 15 residues. Trimming stripped 1 base from V and 2 bases from J, with 12 bases between. The CDR3 sequence is CASSLVGTLTYEQYF. The CDR3 DNA reads TGTGCCAGCAGCTTAGTTGGGACACTTACCTACGAGCAGTACTTC.

This clone came up a few times. V and J are TRBV30 and TRBJ1-1; D unclear. Germline values: CDR1 GTSNPN, CDR2 SVGIG (reference sequence). V lost 5 bases, J lost 1 base, and 8 bases lay in between. The CDR3 sequence is 12 residues long. The CDR3: CAWSGANTEAFF. The CDR3 region has the DNA TGTGCCTGGTCAGGCGCGAACACTGAAGCTTTCTTT.

The chain carries TRBV4-2 and TRBJ1-4, with TRBD1 as a possible D gene (6 bases). CDR3 length: 17 amino acids. The germline V and J ends were trimmed by 1 base and 7 bases, with 19 bases remaining between them. Per germline, CDR1 LGHNA and CDR2 YNFKEQ. The CDR3 sequence: CASSQVSSTGHAEKLFF. The CDR3 bases are TGTGCCAGCAGCCAAGTATCGAGTACAGGGCACGCTGAAAAACTGTTTTTT.

The chain links TRBV12-5 to TRBJ2-3; D might be TRBD1 (6 bases). The CDR3 loop spans 14 amino acids. V was trimmed by 2 bases and J by 5 bases, leaving 11 bases between them. Germline V lookup: CDR1 LGHNT, CDR2 FRNRAP. The CDR3 sequence is CASGLHGRGDTQYF. CDR3 DNA sequence: TGTGCTAGTGGTTTGCATGGCAGGGGAGATACGCAGTATTTT.

J is TRBJ1-2 and V is TRBV5-1; tentatively, D is TRBD1 (5 bases). This CDR3 spans 15 amino acids. CDR1 SGHRS and CDR2 YFSETQ come from the germline V gene. The V and J ends lost 4 bases and 5 bases respectively, with 18 bases between them. The CDR3 protein is CASSESLGQVYGYTF. The CDR3 DNA is TGCGCCAGCAGCGAGAGTTTAGGACAAGTATATGGCTACACCTTC.

The chain couples TRBV19 to TRBJ2-2; D perhaps matches TRBD1 (5 bases). The CDR3 covers 13 residues. Trimming shortened V by 4 bases and J by 5 bases, and 8 bases separated the two germline ends. Germline lookup yields CDR1 LNHDA and CDR2 SQIVND (reference sequence). The CDR3 nucleotides are TGTGCCAGTAGTACTTCAGGGACCGGGGAGCTGTTTTTT. Protein sequence: CASSTSGTGELFF.

V is TRBV7-6 and J is TRBJ2-2, with D hard to call. Germline V gives CDR1 SGHVS, CDR2 FNYEAQ. The CDR3 runs 15 residues. V lost 2 bases to trimming and J lost 2 bases, with 9 bases between them. As DNA, the CDR3 is TGTGCCAGCAGCTTACGAACAGTAAACACCGGGGAGCTGTTTTTT. Translation gives CASSLRTVNTGELFF.

The chain recombines TRBV7-2 with TRBJ1-1, with 9 positions matching TRBD1. From germline, CDR1 is SGHTA and CDR2 FQGNSA. V gave up 5 bases and J gave up 4 bases; unmatched junction bases: 8. There are 15 residues in the CDR3. The CDR3 DNA reads as TGTGCCAGCAGCCCATTACAGGGGGCCGTCACTGAAGCTTTCTTT. The encoded protein is CASSPLQGAVTEAFF.

The chain carries TRBV10-2 and TRBJ1-2; no reliable D call. The V and J ends lost 2 bases and 2 bases respectively, with 12 bases between them. CDR3 length: 15 amino acids. Per the germline V gene, CDR1 is WSHSY and CDR2 is SAAADI. The CDR3 DNA follows: TGCGCCAGCAGTGAGCCTTTTGCAGGAAACTATGGCTACACCTTC. Its translation is CASSEPFAGNYGYTF.

The chain couples TRBV7-6 to TRBJ1-6; D remains unclear. CDR1 is SGHVS and CDR2 is FNYEAQ in the germline V gene. The CDR3 spans 15 residues. The V end lost 1 base, the J end lost 7 bases, and 11 bases lay between the germline ends. CDR3 sequence reads: CASSLDGSRNSPLHF. Here the CDR3 DNA reads TGTGCCAGCAGCTTAGATGGGTCGAGGAATTCACCCCTCCACTTT.

The chain couples TRBV30 to TRBJ2-5; tentative D call: TRBD2 (6 bases). CDR1 and CDR2 from the germline V gene are GTSNPN and SVGIG (reference sequence). The CDR3 loop spans 13 amino acids. The V end was cut by 2 bases, the J end by 5 bases, with 12 bases between. CDR3 nucleotide sequence: TGTGCCTGGAGTCTCGGGGGTGGGGAGACCCAGTACTTC. Amino acid sequence: CAWSLGGGETQYF.

The rearrangement links TRBV5-4 to TRBJ2-1; 8 bases agree with TRBD2. After removal of 4 bases from V and 1 base from J, the junction contained 7 bases not matched to a gene. The germline CDR1 and CDR2 sequences are SGHNT and YYREEE (reference sequence). CDR3 length equals 16 residues. The CDR3 nucleotides read TGTGCCAGCAGCCAAGCAGTAGCGGGGTCCTACAATGAGCAGTTCTTC. Translated, it gives CASSQAVAGSYNEQFF.

The chain is built from TRBV5-6 and TRBJ1-6, with D possibly being TRBD1 (5 bases). Trimming removed 0 bases from V and 9 bases from J, with 7 bases in between. CDR1 and CDR2 from the germline V gene are SGHDT and YYEEEE. The CDR3 runs to 13 residues. The CDR3 loop is CASSLERGSPLHF. In DNA, the CDR3 is TGTGCCAGCAGCTTGGAAAGGGGTTCACCCCTCCACTTT.

V and J are TRBV29-1 and TRBJ2-5, with 7 bases aligning to TRBD2. CDR3 length: 12 amino acids. V shed 4 bases and J 5 bases; nucleotides not matched to a gene: 4. CDR1 is SQVTM, CDR2 ANQGSEA, per germline. The CDR3 DNA follows: TGCAGCGTTGTGGCGGGAGACGAGACCCAGTACTTC. Residues: CSVVAGDETQYF. The full variable domain, rest sourced from reference TRBV29-1 and TRBJ2-5, is SAVISQKPSRDICQRGTSLTIQCQVDSQVTMMFWYRQQPGQSLTLIATANQGSEATYESGFVIDKFPISRPNLTFSTLTVSNMSPEDSSIYLCSVVAGDETQYFGPGTRLLVL.

J is TRBJ1-6 and V is TRBV7-3; D not certain. Germline V gene data show CDR1 as SGHTA and CDR2 as FQGTGA. The CDR3 has 18 residues. Between the trimmed V and J ends, which lost 4 bases and 0 bases, there was a span of 16 bases. CDR3 nucleotide sequence: TGTGCCAGCAGCTCGACAATTCTCCTTAGCTCCTATAATTCACCCCTCCACTTT. Translated, it gives CASSSTILLSSYNSPLHF.

This CDR3 reads CATSRPPDRGPNEKLFF. CDR3 nucleotide sequence: TGTGCCACCAGCAGACCGCCAGACAGGGGCCCTAATGAAAAACTGTTTTTT. The chain has TRBV15 and TRBJ1-4; 8 bases map to TRBD1. The V segment lost 2 bases and the J segment 3 bases; nucleotides outside the gene matches: 8. There are 17 residues in the CDR3. Germline lookup yields CDR1 LNHNV and CDR2 YYDKDF (reference sequence).

The chain couples TRBV6-5 to TRBJ2-1; D gene uncertain. This CDR3 is 15 amino acids long. With 7 bases removed from V and 0 bases from J, the gap between germline ends came to 13 bases. Germline-derived CDR1 and CDR2 are MNHEY and SVGAGI. The CDR3 reads CASMRDTSSYNEQFF. The CDR3 DNA sequence: TGTGCCAGCATGCGAGACACGAGCTCCTACAATGAGCAGTTCTTC.